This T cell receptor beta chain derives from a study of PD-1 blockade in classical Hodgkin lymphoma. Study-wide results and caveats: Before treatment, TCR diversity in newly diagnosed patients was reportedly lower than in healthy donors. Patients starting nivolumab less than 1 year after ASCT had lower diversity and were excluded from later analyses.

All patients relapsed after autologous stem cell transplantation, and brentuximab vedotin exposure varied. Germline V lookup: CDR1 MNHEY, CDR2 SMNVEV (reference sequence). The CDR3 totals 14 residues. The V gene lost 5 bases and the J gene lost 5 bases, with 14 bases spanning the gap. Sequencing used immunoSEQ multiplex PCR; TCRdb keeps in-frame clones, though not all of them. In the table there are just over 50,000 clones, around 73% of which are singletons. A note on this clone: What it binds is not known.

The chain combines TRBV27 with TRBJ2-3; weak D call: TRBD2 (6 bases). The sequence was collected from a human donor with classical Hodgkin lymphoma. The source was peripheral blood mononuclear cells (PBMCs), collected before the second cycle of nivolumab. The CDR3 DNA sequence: TGTGCCAGCAGTCAAACCCAGGGAGGAGATACGCAGTATTTT. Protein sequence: CASSQTQGGDTQYF.